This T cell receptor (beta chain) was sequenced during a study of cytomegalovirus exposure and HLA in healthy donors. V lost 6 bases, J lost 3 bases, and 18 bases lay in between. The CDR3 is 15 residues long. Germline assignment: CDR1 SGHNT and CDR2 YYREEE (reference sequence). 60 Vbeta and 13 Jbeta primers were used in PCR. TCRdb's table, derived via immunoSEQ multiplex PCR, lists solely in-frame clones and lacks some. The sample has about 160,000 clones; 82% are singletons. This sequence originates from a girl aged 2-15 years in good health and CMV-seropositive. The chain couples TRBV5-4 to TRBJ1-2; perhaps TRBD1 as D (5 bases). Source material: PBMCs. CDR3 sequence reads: CASTLGGGSDYGYTF. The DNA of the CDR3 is TGTGCCAGCACCCTGGGGGGAGGGAGCGACTATGGCTACACCTTC.